The clone carrying this TCR beta chain was detected only a few times. The data originate from a study of blood T cell repertoires in COVID-19. Study overall: Both acute and convalescent COVID-19 samples were obtained from the United States, Italy and Spain.

As processed by the authors: Researchers report that nucleated cell counts were estimated from reference gene primer amplification. Sequencing was performed with immunoSEQ multiplex PCR; in TCRdb, only in-frame clones are kept and a portion is missing. The V and J calls and clone size come from that table; D and trimming were worked out from the DNA. The sample lists about 130,000 clones, roughly 85% occurring once. The CDR3 contains 15 residues. CDR1 and CDR2 (germline): MNHEY, SVGAGI. V was clipped by 4 bases and J by 6 bases, with 15 bases between them. This sequence joins TRBV6-5 and TRBJ2-2; possible D gene TRBD1, 6 bases. This receptor was taken from a woman aged 80 or over with acute or convalescent COVID-19. Sequencing used peripheral blood. The CDR3 DNA follows: TGTGCCAGCAGTTTACTGGGGGCCGTCGCCGGGGAGCTGTTTTTT. Translated: CASSLLGAVAGELFF.